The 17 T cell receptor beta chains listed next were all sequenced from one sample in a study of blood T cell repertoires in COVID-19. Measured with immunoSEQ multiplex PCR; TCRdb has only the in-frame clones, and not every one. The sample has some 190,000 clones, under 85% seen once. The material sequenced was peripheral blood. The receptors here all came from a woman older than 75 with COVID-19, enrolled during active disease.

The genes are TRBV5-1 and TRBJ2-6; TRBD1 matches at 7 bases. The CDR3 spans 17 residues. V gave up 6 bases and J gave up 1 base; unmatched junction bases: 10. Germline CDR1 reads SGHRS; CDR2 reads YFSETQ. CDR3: CASNVGTDPSGANVLTF. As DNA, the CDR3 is TGCGCCAGCAACGTAGGGACAGACCCTTCTGGGGCCAACGTCCTGACTTTC. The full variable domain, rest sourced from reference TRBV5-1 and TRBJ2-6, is KAGVTQTPRYLIKTRGQQVTLSCSPISGHRSVSWYQQTPGQGLQFLFEYFSETQRNKGNFPGRFSGRQFSNSRSEMNVSTLELGDSALYLCASNVGTDPSGANVLTFGAGSRLTVL.

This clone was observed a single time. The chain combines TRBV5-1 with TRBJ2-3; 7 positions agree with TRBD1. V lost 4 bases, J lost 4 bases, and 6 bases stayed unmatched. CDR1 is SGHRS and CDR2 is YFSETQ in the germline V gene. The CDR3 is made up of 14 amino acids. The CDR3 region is CASSGRGPADTQYF. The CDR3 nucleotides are TGCGCCAGCAGCGGAAGGGGGCCTGCAGATACGCAGTATTTT. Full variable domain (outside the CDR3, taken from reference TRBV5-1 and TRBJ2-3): KAGVTQTPRYLIKTRGQQVTLSCSPISGHRSVSWYQQTPGQGLQFLFEYFSETQRNKGNFPGRFSGRQFSNSRSEMNVSTLELGDSALYLCASSGRGPADTQYFGPGTRLTVL.

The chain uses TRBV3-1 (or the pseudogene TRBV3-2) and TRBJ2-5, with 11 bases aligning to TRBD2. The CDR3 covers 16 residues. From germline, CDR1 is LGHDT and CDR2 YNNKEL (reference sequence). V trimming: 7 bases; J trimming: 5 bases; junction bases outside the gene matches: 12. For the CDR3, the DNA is TGTGCCAGCATGGGGCTAGCGGGGGGCCGAGGGGAGACCCAGTACTTC. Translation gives CASMGLAGGRGETQYF.

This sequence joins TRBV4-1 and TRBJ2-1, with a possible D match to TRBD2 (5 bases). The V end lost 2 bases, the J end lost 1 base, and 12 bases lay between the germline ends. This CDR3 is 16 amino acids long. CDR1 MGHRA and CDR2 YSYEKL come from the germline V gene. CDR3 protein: CASSQSPSQSYNEQFF. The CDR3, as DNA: TGCGCCAGCAGCCAATCTCCTAGCCAGTCCTACAATGAGCAGTTCTTC.

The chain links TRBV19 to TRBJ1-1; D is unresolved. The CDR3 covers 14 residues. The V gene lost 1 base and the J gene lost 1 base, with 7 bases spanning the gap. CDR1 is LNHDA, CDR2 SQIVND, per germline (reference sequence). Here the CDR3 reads CASSIVWQNTEAFF. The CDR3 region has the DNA TGTGCCAGTAGTATAGTTTGGCAGAACACTGAAGCTTTCTTT. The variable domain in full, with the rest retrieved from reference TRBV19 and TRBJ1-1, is DGGITQSPKYLFRKEGQNVTLSCEQNLNHDAMYWYRQDPGQGLRLIYYSQIVNDFQKGDIAEGYSVSREKKESFPLTVTSAQKNPTAFYLCASSIVWQNTEAFFGQGTRLTVV.

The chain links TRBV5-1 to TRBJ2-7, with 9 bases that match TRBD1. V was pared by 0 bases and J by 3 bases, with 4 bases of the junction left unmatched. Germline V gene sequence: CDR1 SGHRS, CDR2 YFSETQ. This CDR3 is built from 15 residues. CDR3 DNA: TGCGCCAGCAGCTTGGCTGTGGGACAGGGCTACGAGCAGTACTTC. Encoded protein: CASSLAVGQGYEQYF.

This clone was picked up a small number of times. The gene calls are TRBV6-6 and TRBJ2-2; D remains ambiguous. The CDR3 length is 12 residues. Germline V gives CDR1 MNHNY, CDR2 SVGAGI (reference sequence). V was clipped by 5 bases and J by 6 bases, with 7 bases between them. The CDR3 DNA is TGTGCCAGCAGTCAACTCTCCGGGGAGCTGTTTTTT. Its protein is CASSQLSGELFF.

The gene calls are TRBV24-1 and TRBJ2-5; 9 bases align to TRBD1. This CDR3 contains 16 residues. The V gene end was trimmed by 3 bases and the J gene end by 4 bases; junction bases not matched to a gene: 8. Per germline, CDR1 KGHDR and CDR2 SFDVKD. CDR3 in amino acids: CATSDPKDRGGETQYF. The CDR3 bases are TGTGCCACCAGTGATCCGAAGGACAGGGGAGGAGAGACCCAGTACTTC.

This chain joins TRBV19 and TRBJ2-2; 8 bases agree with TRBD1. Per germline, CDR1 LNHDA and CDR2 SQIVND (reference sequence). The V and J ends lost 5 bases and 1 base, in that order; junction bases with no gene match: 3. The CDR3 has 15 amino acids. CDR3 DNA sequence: TGTGCCAGTAGTGCCGGGACAGGGAACACCGGGGAGCTGTTTTTT. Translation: CASSAGTGNTGELFF. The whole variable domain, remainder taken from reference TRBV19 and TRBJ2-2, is DGGITQSPKYLFRKEGQNVTLSCEQNLNHDAMYWYRQDPGQGLRLIYYSQIVNDFQKGDIAEGYSVSREKKESFPLTVTSAQKNPTAFYLCASSAGTGNTGELFFGEGSRLTVL.

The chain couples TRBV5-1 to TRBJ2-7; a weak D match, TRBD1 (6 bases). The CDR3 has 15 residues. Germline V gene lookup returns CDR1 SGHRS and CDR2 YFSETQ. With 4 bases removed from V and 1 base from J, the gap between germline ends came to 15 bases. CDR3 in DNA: TGCGCCAGCAGCGCGACAGGAAGTAATTCCTACGAGCAGTACTTC. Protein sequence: CASSATGSNSYEQYF.

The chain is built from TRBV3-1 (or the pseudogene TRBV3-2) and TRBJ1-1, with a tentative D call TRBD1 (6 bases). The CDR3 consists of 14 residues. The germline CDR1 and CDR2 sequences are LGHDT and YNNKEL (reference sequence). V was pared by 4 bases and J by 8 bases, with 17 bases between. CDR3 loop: CASSPIGQFSEAFF. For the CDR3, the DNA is TGTGCCAGCAGCCCGATTGGACAGTTCAGCGAAGCTTTCTTT.

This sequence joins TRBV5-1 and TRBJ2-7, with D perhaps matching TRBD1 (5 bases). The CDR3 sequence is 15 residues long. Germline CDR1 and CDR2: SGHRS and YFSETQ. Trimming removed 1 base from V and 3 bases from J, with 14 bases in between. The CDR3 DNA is TGCGCCAGCAGCTTGTTAGACCAGGGCGGCTACGAGCAGTACTTC. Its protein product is CASSLLDQGGYEQYF.

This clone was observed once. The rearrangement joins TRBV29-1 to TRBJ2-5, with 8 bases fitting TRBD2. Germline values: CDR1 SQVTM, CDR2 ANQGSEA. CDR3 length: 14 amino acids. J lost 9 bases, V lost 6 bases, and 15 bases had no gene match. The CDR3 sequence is CSVNTREGRRSQYF. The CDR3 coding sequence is TGCAGCGTCAATACCCGGGAGGGGCGGAGGTCCCAGTACTTC.

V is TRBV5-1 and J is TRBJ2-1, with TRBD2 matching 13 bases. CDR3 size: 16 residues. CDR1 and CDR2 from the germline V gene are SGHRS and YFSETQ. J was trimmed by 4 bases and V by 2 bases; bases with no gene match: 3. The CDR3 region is CASSFQGLAGYNEQFF. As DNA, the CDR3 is TGCGCCAGCAGCTTTCAGGGACTAGCGGGGTACAATGAGCAGTTCTTC.

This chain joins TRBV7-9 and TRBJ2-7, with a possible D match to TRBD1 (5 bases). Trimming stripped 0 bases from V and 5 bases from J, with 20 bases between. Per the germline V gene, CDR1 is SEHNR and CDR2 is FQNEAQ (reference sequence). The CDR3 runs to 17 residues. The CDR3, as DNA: TGTGCCAGCAGCTTAGCGCCGCAGGGCTGGACCTCACACGAGCAGTACTTC. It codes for CASSLAPQGWTSHEQYF.

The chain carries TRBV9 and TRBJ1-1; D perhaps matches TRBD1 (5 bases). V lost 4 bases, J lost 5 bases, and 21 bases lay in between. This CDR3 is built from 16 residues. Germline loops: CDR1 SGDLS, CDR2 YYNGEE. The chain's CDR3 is CASSRGRGEVGTEAFF. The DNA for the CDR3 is TGTGCCAGCAGCCGAGGAAGGGGTGAGGTGGGGACTGAAGCTTTCTTT.

The CDR3 region has the DNA TGTGCCAGCAGCTCGCCGCGCGTCCGATCGCCCCAGCATTTT. This codes for CASSSPRVRSPQHF. The rearrangement joins TRBV7-2 to TRBJ1-5; unclear D gene. Germline loops: CDR1 SGHTA, CDR2 FQGNSA. The germline V and J ends were trimmed by 4 bases and 9 bases, with 16 bases remaining between them. The CDR3 has 14 amino acids.